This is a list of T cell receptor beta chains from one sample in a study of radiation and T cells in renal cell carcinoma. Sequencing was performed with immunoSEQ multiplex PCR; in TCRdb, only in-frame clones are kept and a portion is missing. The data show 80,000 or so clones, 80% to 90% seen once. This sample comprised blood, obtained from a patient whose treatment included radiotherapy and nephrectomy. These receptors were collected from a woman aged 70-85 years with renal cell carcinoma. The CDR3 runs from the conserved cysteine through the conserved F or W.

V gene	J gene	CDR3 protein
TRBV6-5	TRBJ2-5	CASRTGSGAQYF
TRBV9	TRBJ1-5	CASSVGSSNQPQHF
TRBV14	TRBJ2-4	CASSLAVSSGALAKNIQYF
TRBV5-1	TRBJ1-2	CASSLELRGGYTF
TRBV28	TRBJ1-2	CASSLLGQGRTYGYTF
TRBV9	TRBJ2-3	CASSGGPTDTQYF
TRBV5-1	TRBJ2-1	CASSPWTSPSNEQFF
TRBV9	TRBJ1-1	CASSVGSHTEAFF
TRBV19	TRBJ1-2	CATEKGQGYGYTF
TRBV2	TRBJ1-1	CASSPLKLGTEAFF
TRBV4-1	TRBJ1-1	CASSPNVAFNTEAFF
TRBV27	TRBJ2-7	CASSAGRGLPREQYF
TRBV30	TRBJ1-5	CAWSVLGYSNQPQHF
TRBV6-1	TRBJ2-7	CASSEALTELSYEQYF